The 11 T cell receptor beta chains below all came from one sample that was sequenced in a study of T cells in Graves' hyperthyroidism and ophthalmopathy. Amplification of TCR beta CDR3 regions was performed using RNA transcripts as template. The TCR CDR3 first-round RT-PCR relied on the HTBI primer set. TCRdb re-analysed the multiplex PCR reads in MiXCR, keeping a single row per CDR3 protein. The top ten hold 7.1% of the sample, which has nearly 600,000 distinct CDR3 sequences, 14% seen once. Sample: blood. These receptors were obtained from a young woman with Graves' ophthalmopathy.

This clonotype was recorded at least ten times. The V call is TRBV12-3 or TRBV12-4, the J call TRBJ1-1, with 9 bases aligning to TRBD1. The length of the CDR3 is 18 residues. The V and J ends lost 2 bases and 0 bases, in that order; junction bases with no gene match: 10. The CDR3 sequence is CASSLLWDRERMNTEAFF. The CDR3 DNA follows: TGTGCCAGCAGTTTACTTTGGGACAGGGAACGGATGAACACTGAAGCTTTCTTT.

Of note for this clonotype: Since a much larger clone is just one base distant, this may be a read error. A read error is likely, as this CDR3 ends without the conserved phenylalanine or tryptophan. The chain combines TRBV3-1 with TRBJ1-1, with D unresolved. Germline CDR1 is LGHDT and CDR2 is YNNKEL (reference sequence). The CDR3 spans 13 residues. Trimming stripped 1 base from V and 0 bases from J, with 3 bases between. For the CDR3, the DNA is TGTGCCAGCAGCCAAGTCCTGAACACTGAAGCTTTCCTT. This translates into CASSQVLNTEAFL.

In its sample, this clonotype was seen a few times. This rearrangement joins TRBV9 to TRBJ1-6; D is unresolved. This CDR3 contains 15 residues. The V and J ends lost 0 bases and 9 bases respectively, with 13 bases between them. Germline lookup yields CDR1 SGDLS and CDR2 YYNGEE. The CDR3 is CASSVAGGSGSPLHF. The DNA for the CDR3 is TGTGCCAGCAGCGTAGCTGGAGGGTCCGGTTCACCCCTCCACTTT.

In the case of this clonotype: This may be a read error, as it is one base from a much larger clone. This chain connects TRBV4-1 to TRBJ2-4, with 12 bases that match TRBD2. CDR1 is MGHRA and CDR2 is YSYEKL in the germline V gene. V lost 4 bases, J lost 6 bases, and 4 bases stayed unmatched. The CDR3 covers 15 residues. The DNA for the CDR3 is TGCGCCAGCAGCCTTCCGGGACTAGCGGGAAACATTCAGTACTTC. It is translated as CASSLPGLAGNIQYF.

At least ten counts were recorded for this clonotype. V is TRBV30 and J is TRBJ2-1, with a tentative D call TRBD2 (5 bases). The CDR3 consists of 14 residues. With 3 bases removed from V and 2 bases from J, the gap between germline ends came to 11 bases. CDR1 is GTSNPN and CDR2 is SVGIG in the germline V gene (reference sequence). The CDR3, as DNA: TGTGCCTGGAGGCGGGCAGGAGCCTACAATGAGCAGTTCTTC. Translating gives CAWRRAGAYNEQFF. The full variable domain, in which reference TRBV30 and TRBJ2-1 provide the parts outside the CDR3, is SQTIHQWPATLVQPVGSPLSLECTVEGTSNPNLYWYRQAAGRGLQLLFYSVGIGQISSEVPQNLSASRPQDRQFILSSKKLLLSDSGFYLCAWRRAGAYNEQFFGPGTRLTVL.

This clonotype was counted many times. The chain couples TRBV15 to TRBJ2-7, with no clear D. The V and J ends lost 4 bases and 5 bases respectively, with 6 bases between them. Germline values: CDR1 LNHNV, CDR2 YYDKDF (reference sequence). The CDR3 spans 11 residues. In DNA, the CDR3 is TGTGCCACCAGCAATAGTAACGAGCAGTACTTC. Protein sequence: CATSNSNEQYF. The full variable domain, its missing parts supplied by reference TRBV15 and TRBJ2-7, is DAMVIQNPRYQVTQFGKPVTLSCSQTLNHNVMYWYQQKSSQAPKLLFHYYDKDFNNEADTPDNFQSRRPNTSFCFLDIRSPGLGDTAMYLCATSNSNEQYFGPGTRLTVT.

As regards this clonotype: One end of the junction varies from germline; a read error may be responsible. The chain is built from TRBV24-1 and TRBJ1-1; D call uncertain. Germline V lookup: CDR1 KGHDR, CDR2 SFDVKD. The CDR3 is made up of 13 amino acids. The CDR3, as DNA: TGTGCCACCAGGGAGGGCATGAACACTAAAGCTTTCTTT. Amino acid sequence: CATREGMNTKAFF.

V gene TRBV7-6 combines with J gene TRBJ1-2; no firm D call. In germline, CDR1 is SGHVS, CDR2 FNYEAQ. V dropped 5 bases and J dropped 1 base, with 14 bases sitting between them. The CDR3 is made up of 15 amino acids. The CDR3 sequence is CASSPARGINYGYTF. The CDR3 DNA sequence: TGTGCCAGCAGCCCAGCGCGCGGAATTAACTATGGCTACACCTTC.

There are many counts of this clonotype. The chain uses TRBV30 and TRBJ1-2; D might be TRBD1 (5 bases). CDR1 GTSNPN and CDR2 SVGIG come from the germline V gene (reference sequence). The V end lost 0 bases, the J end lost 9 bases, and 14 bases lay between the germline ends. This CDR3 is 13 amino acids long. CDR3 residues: CAWSVPGERSYTF. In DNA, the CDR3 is TGTGCCTGGAGTGTACCGGGGGAGAGGAGCTACACCTTC. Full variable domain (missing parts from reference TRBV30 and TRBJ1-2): SQTIHQWPATLVQPVGSPLSLECTVEGTSNPNLYWYRQAAGRGLQLLFYSVGIGQISSEVPQNLSASRPQDRQFILSSKKLLLSDSGFYLCAWSVPGERSYTFGSGTRLTVV.

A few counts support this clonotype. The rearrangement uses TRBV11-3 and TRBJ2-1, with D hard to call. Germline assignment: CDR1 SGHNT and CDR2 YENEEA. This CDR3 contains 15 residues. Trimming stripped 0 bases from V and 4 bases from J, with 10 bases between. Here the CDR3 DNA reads TGTGCCAGCAGCTTAGACAGTACTGTATACAATGAGCAGTTCTTC. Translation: CASSLDSTVYNEQFF.

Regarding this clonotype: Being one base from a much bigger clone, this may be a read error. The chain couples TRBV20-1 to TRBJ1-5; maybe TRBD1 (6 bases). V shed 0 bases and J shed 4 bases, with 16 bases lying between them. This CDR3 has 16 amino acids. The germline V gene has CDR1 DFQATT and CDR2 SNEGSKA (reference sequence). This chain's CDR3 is CSARDVTQGRNQPQHF. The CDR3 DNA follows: TGCAGTGCTAGAGATGTAACTCAGGGGCGTAATCAGCCCCAGCATTTT.